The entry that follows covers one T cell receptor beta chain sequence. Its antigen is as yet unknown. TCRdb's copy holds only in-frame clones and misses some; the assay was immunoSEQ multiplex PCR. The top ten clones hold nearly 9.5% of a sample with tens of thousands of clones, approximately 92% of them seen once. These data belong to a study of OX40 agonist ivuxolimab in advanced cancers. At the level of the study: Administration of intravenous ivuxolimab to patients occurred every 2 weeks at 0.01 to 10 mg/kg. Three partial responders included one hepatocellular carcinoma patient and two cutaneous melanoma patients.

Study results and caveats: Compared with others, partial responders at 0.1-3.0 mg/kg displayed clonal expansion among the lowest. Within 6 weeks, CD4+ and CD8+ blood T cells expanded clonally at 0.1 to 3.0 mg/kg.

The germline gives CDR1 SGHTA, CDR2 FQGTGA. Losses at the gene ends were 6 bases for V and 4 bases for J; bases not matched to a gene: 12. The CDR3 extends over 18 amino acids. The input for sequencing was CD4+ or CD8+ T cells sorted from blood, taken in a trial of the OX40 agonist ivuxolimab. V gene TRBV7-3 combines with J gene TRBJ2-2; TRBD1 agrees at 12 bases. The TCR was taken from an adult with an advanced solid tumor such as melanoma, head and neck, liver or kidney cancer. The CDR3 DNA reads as TGTGCCAGCAGTTCCGGGACAGGGGGCACCTGGGTCACCGGGGAGCTGTTTTTT. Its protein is CASSSGTGGTWVTGELFF. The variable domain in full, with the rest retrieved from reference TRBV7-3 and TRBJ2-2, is GAGVSQTPSNKVTEKGKYVELRCDPISGHTALYWYRQSLGQGPEFLIYFQGTGAADDSGLPNDRFFAVRPEGSVSTLKIQRTERGDSAVYLCASSSGTGGTWVTGELFFGEGSRLTVL.